These 23 T cell receptor beta chains share one sample of origin, sequenced in a study of blood T cells in healthy people across ages (dated by TCRdb to the mid-2010s). Preparation of the library involved 5' RACE. The listed sequencing device is Illumina HiSeq 2500. The second PCR ran for about 6 to 11 cycles and used a J-beta primer mix along with a sample-barcoded 5' primer. The public reads were reprocessed in TCRdb via fastp at Q25 and MiXCR, keeping in-frame beta chains. CDR3 protein sequences are deduplicated, and each keeps its most common genes and DNA. The sample table shows about 720,000 distinct CDR3 sequences, and roughly 20% are seen once. The top ten clonotypes cover approximately 20% of the sample. The sequenced sample consisted of blood. Source of these receptors: a man aged 65-85 years in good health.

The V gene is TRBV7-2, the J gene TRBJ2-7; 9 nucleotides align to TRBD1. The CDR3 loop spans 15 amino acids. V trimming: 1 base; J trimming: 7 bases; junction bases outside the gene matches: 8. Germline V gene lookup returns CDR1 SGHTA and CDR2 FQGNSA. This CDR3 is CASSLVGTGNREQYF. CDR3 DNA sequence: TGTGCCAGCAGCTTAGTAGGGACAGGGAATCGGGAGCAGTACTTC. Looking up the rest from reference TRBV7-2 and TRBJ2-7 gives the full variable domain: GAGVSQSPSNKVTEKGKDVELRCDPISGHTALYWYRQSLGQGLEFLIYFQGNSAPDKSGLPSDRFSAERTGGSVSTLTIQRTQQEDSAVYLCASSLVGTGNREQYFGPGTRLTVT.

The rearrangement joins TRBV7-9 to TRBJ2-1, with a tentative D call TRBD2 (5 bases). The ends were cut back, 0 bases at V and 8 bases at J, with 14 bases in the middle. This CDR3 has 15 residues. Germline lookup yields CDR1 SEHNR and CDR2 FQNEAQ (reference sequence). The CDR3 here is CASSLAASLVDEQFF. The CDR3 DNA reads as TGTGCCAGCAGCTTAGCCGCTAGCTTGGTGGATGAGCAGTTCTTC.

This chain uses TRBV12-3 or TRBV12-4 with TRBJ2-3, with a weak D call TRBD1 (6 bases). The CDR3 loop spans 14 amino acids. Trimming removed 6 bases from V and 4 bases from J, with 14 bases in between. The CDR3 nucleotides are TGTGCCAGCAGCCCGGGACAAGCTGCAGATACGCAGTATTTT. It specifies CASSPGQAADTQYF.

The V call is TRBV5-1, the J call TRBJ2-5; a possible D gene is TRBD1 (6 bases). The germline V gene has CDR1 SGHRS and CDR2 YFSETQ. V was pared by 4 bases and J by 5 bases, with 12 bases between. The CDR3 spans 13 residues. The CDR3 is CASSVRDKETQYF. CDR3 bases: TGCGCCAGCAGCGTCCGGGACAAGGAGACCCAGTACTTC.

V and J are TRBV12-3 or TRBV12-4 and TRBJ1-6, with D possibly TRBD1 on 6 matching bases. This CDR3 contains 16 residues. V was pared by 5 bases and J by 9 bases, with 20 bases between. In DNA form, the CDR3 reads TGTGCCAGCAGTCCAACAGGGCTAAGGAGGGGTTCACCCCTCCACTTT. Translated: CASSPTGLRRGSPLHF.

The chain employs TRBV12-3 or TRBV12-4 and TRBJ1-1; D is possibly TRBD1 (5 bases). V was trimmed by 4 bases and J by 5 bases, leaving 17 bases between them. This CDR3 has 15 residues. The CDR3 sequence is CASSWQGIEWTEAFF. Written as DNA, the CDR3 is TGTGCCAGCAGTTGGCAGGGTATTGAGTGGACTGAAGCTTTCTTT.

The sample holds a few counts of this clonotype. The chain couples TRBV24-1 to TRBJ2-5, with TRBD2 matching 12 bases. The J call may be incorrect, as the DNA end agrees better with TRBJ2-1. The CDR3 runs 18 residues. CDR1 and CDR2 from the germline V gene are KGHDR and SFDVKD. CDR3 coding DNA: TGTGCCACCAGTGACCCGACCAGACTAGCGGGAGAATCCCATGAGCAGTTCTTC. Translated, it gives CATSDPTRLAGESHEQFF.

A few counts support this clonotype. The genes are TRBV12-3 or TRBV12-4 and TRBJ2-3; D remains unclear. The V end lost 11 bases, the J end lost 1 base, and 13 bases lay between the germline ends. The CDR3 covers 13 residues. DNA for the CDR3: TGTGCCTCTACAAAATCGGGCACAGATACGCAGTATTTT. It is translated as CASTKSGTDTQYF.

V and J are TRBV28 and TRBJ2-7, with D possibly being TRBD1 (5 bases). CDR3 length: 14 residues. The germline V and J ends were trimmed by 11 bases and 0 bases, with 17 bases remaining between them. Germline V gene lookup returns CDR1 MDHEN and CDR2 SYDVKM. The chain's CDR3 is CAGKRGLSSYEQYF. The CDR3 DNA is TGTGCCGGCAAAAGGGGTCTTTCCTCCTACGAGCAGTACTTC.

The V and J genes are TRBV9 and TRBJ2-7, with D uncertain. Between the trimmed V and J ends, which lost 3 bases and 2 bases, there was a span of 12 bases. Looked up from germline, CDR1 is SGDLS and CDR2 is YYNGEE. The CDR3 extends over 14 amino acids. The CDR3 nucleotides read TGTGCCAGCAGCGCCCCAAAGATAGCCTACGAGCAGTACGTC. Its protein product is CASSAPKIAYEQYV.

The genes are TRBV20-1 and TRBJ1-3; D ambiguous. The CDR3 runs to 15 residues. Trimming shortened V by 0 bases and J by 5 bases, and 14 bases separated the two germline ends. Looked up from germline, CDR1 is DFQATT and CDR2 is SNEGSKA (reference sequence). DNA for the CDR3: TGCAGTGCTAGAGATCAACAAGTATCTCGAAACACCATATATTTT. Translation: CSARDQQVSRNTIYF.

As DNA, the CDR3 is TGTGCCAGCAGCCAGAGGGGGAGAAACTATGGCTACACCTTC. Translating it yields CASSQRGRNYGYTF. The chain has TRBV14 and TRBJ1-2; tentatively, D is TRBD1 (6 bases). CDR3 size: 14 residues. Germline V CDR1 and CDR2: SGHDN, FVKESK. Trimming shortened V by 3 bases and J by 2 bases, and 10 bases separated the two germline ends.

This rearrangement joins TRBV5-5 to TRBJ2-1; no definite D call. The CDR3 totals 15 residues. Germline CDR1 and CDR2: SGHKS and YYEKEE (reference sequence). V was trimmed by 2 bases and J by 0 bases, leaving 9 bases between them. Written as DNA, the CDR3 is TGTGCCAGCAGCTTCACGGGTGCCTCCTACAATGAGCAGTTCTTC. Its translation is CASSFTGASYNEQFF.

This clonotype came up a few times. The V and J genes are TRBV7-9 and TRBJ2-3; 9 bases fit TRBD1. Germline CDR1 and CDR2: SEHNR and FQNEAQ (reference sequence). This CDR3 is 14 amino acids long. The trim removed 5 bases at V and 6 bases at J, leaving 6 bases unmatched. This CDR3 reads CASSAGQGVDTQYF. The CDR3 DNA follows: TGTGCCAGCAGCGCGGGACAGGGAGTGGATACGCAGTATTTT.

The rearrangement uses TRBV20-1 and TRBJ1-1; possible D gene TRBD1, 6 bases. CDR1 is DFQATT and CDR2 is SNEGSKA in the germline V gene (reference sequence). This CDR3 contains 15 residues. The V end lost 0 bases, the J end lost 1 base, and 12 bases lay between the germline ends. The CDR3, as DNA: TGCAGTGCTAGAGACTACAGGGCCGGGAACACTGAAGCTTTCTTT. It yields the protein CSARDYRAGNTEAFF.

This clonotype was seen just once. The chain is built from TRBV5-1 and TRBJ2-1, with a possible D match to TRBD2 (6 bases). This CDR3 has 14 amino acids. The V gene lost 4 bases and the J gene lost 3 bases, with 11 bases spanning the gap. CDR1 SGHRS and CDR2 YFSETQ come from the germline V gene. The CDR3 nucleotides read TGCGCCAGCAGCCAGACGGGACTCTACAATGAGCAGTTCTTC. As protein: CASSQTGLYNEQFF.

This clonotype has just a few counts. This chain uses TRBV7-6 with TRBJ2-1; 14 positions match TRBD2. J gave up 3 bases and V 5 bases, and 3 bases lay outside the gene matches. This CDR3 has 16 residues. Germline lookup yields CDR1 SGHVS and CDR2 FNYEAQ. CDR3 loop: CASSHGLAGGYNEQFF. As DNA, the CDR3 is TGTGCCAGCAGCCACGGACTAGCGGGGGGCTACAATGAGCAGTTCTTC.

The rearrangement uses TRBV6-1 and TRBJ2-5; a possible D gene is TRBD2 (6 bases). Gene TRBJ2-7 matches the end of the DNA better, so the J call may be wrong. The V gene's germline CDR1 is MNHNS and CDR2 SASEGT. The CDR3 length is 15 residues. CDR3 loop: CASSESAGRSYEQYF. In DNA form, the CDR3 reads TGTGCCAGCAGTGAGTCCGCCGGGAGATCCTACGAGCAGTACTTC.

The V gene is TRBV29-1, the J gene TRBJ2-7; D might be TRBD2 (7 bases). The germline V and J ends were trimmed by 4 bases and 3 bases, with 13 bases remaining between them. CDR1 and CDR2 (germline): SQVTM, ANQGSEA. The CDR3 sequence is 13 residues long. CDR3 bases: TGCAGCGTTGGGGGAGGGGGGTTCTACGAGCAGTACTTC. Translated: CSVGGGGFYEQYF.

The J gene is TRBJ2-1, the V gene TRBV29-1; no clear D gene. Per the germline V gene, CDR1 is SQVTM and CDR2 is ANQGSEA. Trimming stripped 0 bases from V and 8 bases from J, with 5 bases between. The CDR3 loop spans 11 amino acids. CDR3 region: CSVEDGHEQFF. DNA of the CDR3: TGCAGCGTTGAAGATGGCCATGAGCAGTTCTTC.

This clonotype was recorded a few times. V gene TRBV7-8 combines with J gene TRBJ2-7; D perhaps matches TRBD2 (5 bases). The CDR3 is 15 amino acids. CDR1 and CDR2 from the germline V gene are SGHVS and FQNEAQ. Trimming shortened V by 1 base and J by 3 bases, and 13 bases separated the two germline ends. The CDR3 spells CASSLGGGSFYEQYV. CDR3 DNA: TGTGCCAGCAGCTTAGGGGGTGGGAGTTTCTACGAGCAGTACGTC.

The gene calls are TRBV12-3 or TRBV12-4 and TRBJ2-7, with 8 bases identical to TRBD1. The J segment lost 2 bases and the V segment lost 6 bases, leaving 6 bases of the junction unmatched. This CDR3 spans 14 amino acids. CDR3 DNA sequence: TGTGCCAGCAGCGCCAGGGACAGGCCCTACGAGCAGTACGTC. As protein: CASSARDRPYEQYV.

The gene calls are TRBV29-1 and TRBJ2-1; 11 positions match TRBD1. Germline V gene lookup returns CDR1 SQVTM and CDR2 ANQGSEA. The CDR3 is made up of 15 amino acids. Trimming removed 4 bases from V and 6 bases from J; junction bases left unmatched: 8. The CDR3 sequence is CSVAVGTGGVNEQFF. The CDR3 DNA sequence: TGCAGCGTTGCCGTGGGGACAGGGGGGGTCAATGAGCAGTTCTTC.